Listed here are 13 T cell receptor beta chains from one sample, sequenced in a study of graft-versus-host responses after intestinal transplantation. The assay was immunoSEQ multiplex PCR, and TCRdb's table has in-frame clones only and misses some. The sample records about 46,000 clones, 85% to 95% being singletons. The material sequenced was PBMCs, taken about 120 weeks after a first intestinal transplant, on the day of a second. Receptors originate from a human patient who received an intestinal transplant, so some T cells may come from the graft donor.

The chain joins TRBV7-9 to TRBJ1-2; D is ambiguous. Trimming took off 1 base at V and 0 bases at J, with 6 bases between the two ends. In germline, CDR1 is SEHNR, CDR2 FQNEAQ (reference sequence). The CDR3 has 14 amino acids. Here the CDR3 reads CASSLVTANYGYTF. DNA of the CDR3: TGTGCCAGCAGCTTAGTCACAGCTAACTATGGCTACACCTTC.

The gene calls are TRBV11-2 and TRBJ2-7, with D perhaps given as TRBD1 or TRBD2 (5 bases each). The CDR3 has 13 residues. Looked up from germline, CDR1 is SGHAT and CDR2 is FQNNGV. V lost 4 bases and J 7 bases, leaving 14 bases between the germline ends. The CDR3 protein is CASSSARWGEQYF. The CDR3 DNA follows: TGTGCCAGCAGCTCCGCGAGGTGGGGGGAGCAGTACTTC.

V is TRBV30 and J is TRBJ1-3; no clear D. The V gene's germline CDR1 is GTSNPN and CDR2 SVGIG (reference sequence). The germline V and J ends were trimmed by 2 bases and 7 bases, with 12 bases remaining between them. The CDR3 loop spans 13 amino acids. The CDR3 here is CAWSTNFPNTIYF. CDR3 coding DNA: TGTGCCTGGAGTACCAACTTTCCGAACACCATATATTTT. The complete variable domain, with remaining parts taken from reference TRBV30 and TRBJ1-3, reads SQTIHQWPATLVQPVGSPLSLECTVEGTSNPNLYWYRQAAGRGLQLLFYSVGIGQISSEVPQNLSASRPQDRQFILSSKKLLLSDSGFYLCAWSTNFPNTIYFGEGSWLTVV.

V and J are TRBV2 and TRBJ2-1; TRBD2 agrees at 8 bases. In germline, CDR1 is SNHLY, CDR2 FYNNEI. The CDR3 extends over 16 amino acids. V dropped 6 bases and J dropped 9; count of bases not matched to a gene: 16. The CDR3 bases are TGTGCCAGCAGGTCTCGACTAGCGTCTAGACTTGGTGAGCAGTTCTTC. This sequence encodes CASRSRLASRLGEQFF. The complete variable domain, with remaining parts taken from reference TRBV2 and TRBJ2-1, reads EPEVTQTPSHQVTQMGQEVILRCVPISNHLYFYWYRQILGQKVEFLVSFYNNEISEKSEIFDDQFSVERPDGSNFTLKIRSTKLEDSAMYFCASRSRLASRLGEQFFGPGTRLTVL.

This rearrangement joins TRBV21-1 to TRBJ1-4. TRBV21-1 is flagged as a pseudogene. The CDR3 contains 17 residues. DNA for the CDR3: TGTGCCAGCAGCAAAGCCCTGATGTGGGGGGGTCGAGAAAAACTGTTTTTT. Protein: CASSKALMWGGREKLFF.

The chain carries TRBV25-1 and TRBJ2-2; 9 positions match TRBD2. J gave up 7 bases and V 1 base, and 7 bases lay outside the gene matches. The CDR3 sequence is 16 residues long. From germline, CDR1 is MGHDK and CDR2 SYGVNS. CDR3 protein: CASSEFGGRVDGELFF. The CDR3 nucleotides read TGTGCCAGCAGTGAATTTGGCGGGAGGGTCGACGGGGAGCTGTTTTTT.

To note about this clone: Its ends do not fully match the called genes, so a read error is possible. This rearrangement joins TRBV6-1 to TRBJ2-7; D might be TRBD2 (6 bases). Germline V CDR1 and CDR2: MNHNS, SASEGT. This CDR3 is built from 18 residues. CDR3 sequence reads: CASREARRGLGVYYEQYF. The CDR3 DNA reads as TGTGCCAGCAGAGAAGCTCGGAGGGGACTTGGAGTCTACTACGAGCAGTACTTC.

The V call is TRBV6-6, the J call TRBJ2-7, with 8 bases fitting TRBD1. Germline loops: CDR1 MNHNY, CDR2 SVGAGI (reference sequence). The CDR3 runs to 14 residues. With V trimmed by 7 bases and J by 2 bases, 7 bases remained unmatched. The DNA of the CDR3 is TGTGCCAGCACCGTGGGACAGGAAACCTACGAGCAGTACTTC. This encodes CASTVGQETYEQYF.

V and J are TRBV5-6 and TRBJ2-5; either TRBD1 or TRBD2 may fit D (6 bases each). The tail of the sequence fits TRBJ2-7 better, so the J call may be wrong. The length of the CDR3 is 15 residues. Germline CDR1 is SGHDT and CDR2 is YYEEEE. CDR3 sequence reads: CASGVWGAGSYEQYF. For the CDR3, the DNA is TGTGCCAGCGGGGTCTGGGGGGCAGGGTCCTACGAGCAGTACTTC.

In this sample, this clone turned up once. CDR3 amino acids: CASSITGTRDPGNEQFF. The CDR3 DNA is TGTGCCAGTAGTATTACTGGGACACGGGATCCTGGCAATGAGCAGTTCTTC. The chain recombines TRBV19 with TRBJ2-1; D is possibly TRBD1 (6 bases). CDR3 length equals 17 residues. The ends were cut back, 3 bases at V and 6 bases at J, with 21 bases in the middle. Germline V gene data show CDR1 as LNHDA and CDR2 as SQIVND (reference sequence). Supplemented by reference TRBV19 and TRBJ2-1, the full variable domain reads DGGITQSPKYLFRKEGQNVTLSCEQNLNHDAMYWYRQDPGQGLRLIYYSQIVNDFQKGDIAEGYSVSREKKESFPLTVTSAQKNPTAFYLCASSITGTRDPGNEQFFGPGTRLTVL.

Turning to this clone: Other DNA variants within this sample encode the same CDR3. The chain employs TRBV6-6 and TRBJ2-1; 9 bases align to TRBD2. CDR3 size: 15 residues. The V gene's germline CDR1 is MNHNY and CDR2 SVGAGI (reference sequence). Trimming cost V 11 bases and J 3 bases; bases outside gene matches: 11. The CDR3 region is CAVGRGREGYNEQFF. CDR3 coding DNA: TGTGCCGTGGGGAGGGGGCGGGAGGGCTACAATGAGCAGTTCTTC.

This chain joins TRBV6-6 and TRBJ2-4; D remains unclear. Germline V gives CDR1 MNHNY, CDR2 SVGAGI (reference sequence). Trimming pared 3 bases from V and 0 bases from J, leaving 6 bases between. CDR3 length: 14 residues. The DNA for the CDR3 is TGTGCCAGCAGTTATACCCTAGCCAAAAACATTCAGTACTTC. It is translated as CASSYTLAKNIQYF.

DNA of the CDR3: TGTGCCAGCAGCCCTAGGCAGGGGCGCGGCGCCTACGAGCAGTACTTC. It is translated as CASSPRQGRGAYEQYF. The rearrangement links TRBV7-9 to TRBJ2-7, with D perhaps TRBD1 (6 bases). CDR1 SEHNR and CDR2 FQNEAQ come from the germline V gene (reference sequence). The CDR3 loop spans 16 amino acids. The V end was cut by 5 bases, the J end by 2 bases, with 19 bases between.